A single sample is the source of the 3 T cell receptor beta chains below, sequenced in a study of T cells in Graves' hyperthyroidism and ophthalmopathy. RNA transcripts were the template for amplifying TCR beta CDR3 regions. Initially, a first-round RT-PCR of the TCR CDR3 employed the HTBI primer set. TCRdb independently ran MiXCR on the multiplex PCR reads; one entry per CDR3 protein. The profile shows around 370,000 distinct CDR3 sequences, 18% of them singletons. Sequencing input: blood. The source is a man between 18 and 29 years old with Graves' ophthalmopathy.

This clonotype was seen repeatedly, ten times or more. The V call is TRBV2, the J call TRBJ2-3; 7 nucleotides match TRBD2. The CDR3 is 14 amino acids. Germline CDR1 reads SNHLY; CDR2 reads FYNNEI. V lost 7 bases, J lost 1 base, and 5 bases stayed unmatched. CDR3 coding DNA: TGTGCCAGCAAAAGGGCGGGGGGCACAGATACGCAGTATTTT. Its translation: CASKRAGGTDTQYF.

This chain connects TRBV27 to TRBJ1-2, with 7 bases that match TRBD1. The CDR3 runs 16 residues. J lost 0 bases, V lost 5 bases, and 9 bases had no gene match. Germline CDR1 reads MNHEY; CDR2 reads SMNVEV (reference sequence). The CDR3 is CASSPSDRAANYGYTF. CDR3 DNA sequence: TGTGCCAGCAGTCCTAGTGACAGGGCAGCTAACTATGGCTACACCTTC.

This rearrangement joins TRBV11-2 to TRBJ2-5, with D perhaps TRBD1 (6 bases). The germline V gene has CDR1 SGHAT and CDR2 FQNNGV. Trimming pared 4 bases from V and 8 bases from J, leaving 20 bases between. The CDR3 is 15 residues long. The CDR3 bases are TGTGCCAGCAGCTCCGCAGGGGATTTAAAGAGTACCCAGTACTTC. This encodes CASSSAGDLKSTQYF. Complete variable domain (other parts from reference TRBV11-2 and TRBJ2-5): EAGVAQSPRYKIIEKRQSVAFWCNPISGHATLYWYQQILGQGPKLLIQFQNNGVVDDSQLPKDRFSAERLKGVDSTLKIQPAKLEDSAVYLCASSSAGDLKSTQYFGPGTRLLVL.